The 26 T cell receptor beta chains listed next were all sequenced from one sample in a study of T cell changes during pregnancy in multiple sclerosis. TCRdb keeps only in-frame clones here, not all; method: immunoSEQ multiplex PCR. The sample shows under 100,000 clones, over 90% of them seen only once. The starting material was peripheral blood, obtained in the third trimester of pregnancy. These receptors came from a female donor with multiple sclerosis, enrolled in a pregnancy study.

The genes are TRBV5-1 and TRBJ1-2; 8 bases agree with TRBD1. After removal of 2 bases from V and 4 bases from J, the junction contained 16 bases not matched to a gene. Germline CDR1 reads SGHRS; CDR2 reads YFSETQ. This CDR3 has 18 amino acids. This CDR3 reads CASSLKNRTGTHSYGYTF. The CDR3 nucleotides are TGCGCCAGCAGCTTAAAGAACAGGACAGGGACACATAGCTATGGCTACACCTTC. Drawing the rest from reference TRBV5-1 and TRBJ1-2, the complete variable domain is KAGVTQTPRYLIKTRGQQVTLSCSPISGHRSVSWYQQTPGQGLQFLFEYFSETQRNKGNFPGRFSGRQFSNSRSEMNVSTLELGDSALYLCASSLKNRTGTHSYGYTFGSGTRLTVV.

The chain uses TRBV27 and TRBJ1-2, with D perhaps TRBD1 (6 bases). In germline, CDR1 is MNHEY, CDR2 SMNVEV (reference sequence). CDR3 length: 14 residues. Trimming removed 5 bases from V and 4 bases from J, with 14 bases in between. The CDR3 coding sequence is TGTGCCAGCAGTCTGACAACAGGGAGCTATGGCTACACCTTC. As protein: CASSLTTGSYGYTF.

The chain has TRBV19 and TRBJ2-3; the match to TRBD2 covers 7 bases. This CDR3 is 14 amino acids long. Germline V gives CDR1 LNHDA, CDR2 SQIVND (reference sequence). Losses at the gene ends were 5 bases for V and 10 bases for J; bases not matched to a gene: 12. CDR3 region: CASSPGGPSGAQYF. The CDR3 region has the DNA TGTGCCAGTAGTCCAGGCGGGCCTAGCGGCGCGCAGTATTTT.

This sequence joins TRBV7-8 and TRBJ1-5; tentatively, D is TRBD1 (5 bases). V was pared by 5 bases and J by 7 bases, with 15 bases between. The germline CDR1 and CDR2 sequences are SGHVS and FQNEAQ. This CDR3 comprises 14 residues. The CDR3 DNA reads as TGTGCCAGCAGCCAGGTGGGGACTCGCCAGCCCCAGCATTTT. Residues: CASSQVGTRQPQHF.

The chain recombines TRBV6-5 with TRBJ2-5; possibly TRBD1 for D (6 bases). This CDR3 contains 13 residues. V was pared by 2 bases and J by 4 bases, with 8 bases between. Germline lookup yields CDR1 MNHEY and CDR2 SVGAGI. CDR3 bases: TGTGCCAGCAGTTACGGACAGATAGAGACCCAGTACTTC. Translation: CASSYGQIETQYF.

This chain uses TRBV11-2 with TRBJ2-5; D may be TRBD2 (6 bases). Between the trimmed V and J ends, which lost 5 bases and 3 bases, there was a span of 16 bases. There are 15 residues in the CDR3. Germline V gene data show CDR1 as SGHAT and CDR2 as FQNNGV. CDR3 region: CASSTRLTGEETQYF. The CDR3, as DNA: TGTGCCAGCAGCACCCGACTGACGGGGGAAGAGACCCAGTACTTC.

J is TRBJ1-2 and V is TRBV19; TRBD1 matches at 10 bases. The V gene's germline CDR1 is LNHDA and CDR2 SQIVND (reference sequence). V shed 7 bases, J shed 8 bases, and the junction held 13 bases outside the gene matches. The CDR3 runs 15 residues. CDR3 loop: CASIDRGRVDSGYTF. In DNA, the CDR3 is TGTGCCAGTATAGACAGGGGGCGCGTTGACTCCGGCTACACCTTC.

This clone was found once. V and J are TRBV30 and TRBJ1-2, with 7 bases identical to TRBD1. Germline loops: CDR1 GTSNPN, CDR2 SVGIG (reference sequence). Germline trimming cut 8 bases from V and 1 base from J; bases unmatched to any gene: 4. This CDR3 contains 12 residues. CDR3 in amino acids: CARDSYNYGYTF. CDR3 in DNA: TGTGCCAGGGACAGCTATAACTATGGCTACACCTTC.

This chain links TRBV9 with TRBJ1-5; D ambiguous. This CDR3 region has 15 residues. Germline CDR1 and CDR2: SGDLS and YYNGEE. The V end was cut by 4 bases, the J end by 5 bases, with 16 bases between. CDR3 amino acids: CASSISPSRDQPQHF. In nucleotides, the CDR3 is TGTGCCAGCAGCATAAGCCCGTCGCGGGATCAGCCCCAGCATTTT.

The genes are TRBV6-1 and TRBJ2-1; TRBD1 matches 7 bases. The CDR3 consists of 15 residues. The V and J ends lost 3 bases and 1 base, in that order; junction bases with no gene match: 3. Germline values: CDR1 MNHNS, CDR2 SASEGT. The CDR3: CASSDWDSSYNEQFF. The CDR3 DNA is TGTGCCAGCAGTGACTGGGACAGTTCCTACAATGAGCAGTTCTTC.

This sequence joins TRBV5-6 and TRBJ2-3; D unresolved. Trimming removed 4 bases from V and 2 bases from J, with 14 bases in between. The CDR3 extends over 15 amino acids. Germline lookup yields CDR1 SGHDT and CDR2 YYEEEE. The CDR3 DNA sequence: TGTGCCAGCAGCCGGTCACAGAGCTTCACAGATACGCAGTATTTT. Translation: CASSRSQSFTDTQYF.

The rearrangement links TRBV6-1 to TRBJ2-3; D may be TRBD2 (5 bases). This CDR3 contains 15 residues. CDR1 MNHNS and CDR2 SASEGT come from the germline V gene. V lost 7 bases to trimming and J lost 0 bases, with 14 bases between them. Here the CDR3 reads CASTWLRGSTDTQYF. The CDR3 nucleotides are TGTGCCAGCACTTGGCTTCGGGGTAGCACAGATACGCAGTATTTT.

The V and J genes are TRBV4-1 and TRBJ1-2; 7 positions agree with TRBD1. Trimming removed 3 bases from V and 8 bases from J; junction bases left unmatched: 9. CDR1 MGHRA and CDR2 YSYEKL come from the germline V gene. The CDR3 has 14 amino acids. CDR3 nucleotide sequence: TGCGCCAGCAGCCAGTTAGGGGGCGCGAAGGGCTACACCTTC. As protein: CASSQLGGAKGYTF.

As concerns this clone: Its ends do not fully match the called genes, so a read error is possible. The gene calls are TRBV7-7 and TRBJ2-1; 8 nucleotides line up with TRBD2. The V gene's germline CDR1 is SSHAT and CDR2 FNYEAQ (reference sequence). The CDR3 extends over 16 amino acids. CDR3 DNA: TGTGCTAGCAGCTTAAGTAGCGGGGCTCAATCGGGAGAGCAGTTCTTC. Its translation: CASSLSSGAQSGEQFF. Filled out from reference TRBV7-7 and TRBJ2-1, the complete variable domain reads GAGVSQSPRYKVTKRGQDVTLRCDPISSHATLYWYQQALGQGPEFLTYFNYEAQPDKSGLPSDRFSAERPEGSISTLTIQRTEQRDSAMYRCASSLSSGAQSGEQFFGPGTRLTVL.

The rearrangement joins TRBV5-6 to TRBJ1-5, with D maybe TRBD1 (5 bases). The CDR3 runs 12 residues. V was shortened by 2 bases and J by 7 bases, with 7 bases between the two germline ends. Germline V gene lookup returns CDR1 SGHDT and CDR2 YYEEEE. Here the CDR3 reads CASSFWGQPQHF. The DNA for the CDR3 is TGTGCCAGCAGCTTCTGGGGCCAGCCCCAGCATTTT.

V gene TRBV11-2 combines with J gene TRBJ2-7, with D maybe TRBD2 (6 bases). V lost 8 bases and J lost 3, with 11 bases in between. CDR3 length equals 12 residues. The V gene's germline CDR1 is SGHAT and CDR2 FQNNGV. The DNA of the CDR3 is TGTGCCAGCGCGCTCGGGGGCTACGAGCAGTACTTC. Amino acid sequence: CASALGGYEQYF.

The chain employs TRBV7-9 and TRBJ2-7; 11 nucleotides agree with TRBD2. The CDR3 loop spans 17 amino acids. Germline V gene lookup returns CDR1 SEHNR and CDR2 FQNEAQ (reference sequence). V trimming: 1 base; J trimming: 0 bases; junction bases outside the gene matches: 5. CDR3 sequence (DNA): TGTGCCAGCAGCTTAGGGACCCTAGCGGGGGGCTCCTACGAGCAGTACTTC. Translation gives CASSLGTLAGGSYEQYF.

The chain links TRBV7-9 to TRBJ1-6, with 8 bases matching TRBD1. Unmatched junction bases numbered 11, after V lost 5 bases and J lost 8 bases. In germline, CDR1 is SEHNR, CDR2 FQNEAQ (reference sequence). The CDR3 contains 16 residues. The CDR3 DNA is TGTGCCAGCAGCAGAACCGGACAGGGTTCAGATTCACCCCTCCACTTT. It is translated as CASSRTGQGSDSPLHF.

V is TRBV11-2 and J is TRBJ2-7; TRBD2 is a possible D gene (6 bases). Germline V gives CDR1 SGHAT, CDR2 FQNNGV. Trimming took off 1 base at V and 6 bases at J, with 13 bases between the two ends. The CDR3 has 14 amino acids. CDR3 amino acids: CASSLGGGVGEQYF. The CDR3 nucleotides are TGTGCCAGCAGCTTAGGGGGCGGGGTGGGCGAGCAGTACTTC.

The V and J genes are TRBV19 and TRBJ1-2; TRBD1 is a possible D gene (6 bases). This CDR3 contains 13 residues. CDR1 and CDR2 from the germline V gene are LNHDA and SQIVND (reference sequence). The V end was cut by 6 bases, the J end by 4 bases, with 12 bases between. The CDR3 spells CASSDRQAYGYTF. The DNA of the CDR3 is TGTGCCAGTAGCGATAGACAGGCCTATGGCTACACCTTC.

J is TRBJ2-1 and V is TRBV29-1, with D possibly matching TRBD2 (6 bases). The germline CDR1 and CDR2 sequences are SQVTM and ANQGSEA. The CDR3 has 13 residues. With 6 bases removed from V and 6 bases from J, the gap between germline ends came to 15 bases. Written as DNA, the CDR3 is TGCAGCGTCCCGGGACTCGGAATCAATGAGCAGTTCTTC. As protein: CSVPGLGINEQFF.

As DNA, the CDR3 is TGTGCCATCAGTGGGTCCCCTCTTCGGGACACTGAAGCTTTCTTT. As protein: CAISGSPLRDTEAFF. J is TRBJ1-1 and V is TRBV10-3; no firm D call. Germline V lookup: CDR1 ENHRY, CDR2 SYGVKD. The length of the CDR3 is 15 residues. With 4 bases removed from V and 3 bases from J, the gap between germline ends came to 15 bases.

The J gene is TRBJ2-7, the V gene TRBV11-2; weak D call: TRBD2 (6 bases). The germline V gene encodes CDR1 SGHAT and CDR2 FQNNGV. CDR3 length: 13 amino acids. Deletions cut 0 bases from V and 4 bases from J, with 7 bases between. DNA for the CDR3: TGTGCCAGCAGCTTAGACCGGGAGTACGAGCAGTACTTC. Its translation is CASSLDREYEQYF.

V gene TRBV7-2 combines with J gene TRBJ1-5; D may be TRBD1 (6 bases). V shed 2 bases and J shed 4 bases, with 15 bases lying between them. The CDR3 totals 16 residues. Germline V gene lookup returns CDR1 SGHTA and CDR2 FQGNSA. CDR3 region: CASSLMVGTPNQPQHF. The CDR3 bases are TGTGCCAGCAGCTTAATGGTGGGGACACCAAATCAGCCCCAGCATTTT.

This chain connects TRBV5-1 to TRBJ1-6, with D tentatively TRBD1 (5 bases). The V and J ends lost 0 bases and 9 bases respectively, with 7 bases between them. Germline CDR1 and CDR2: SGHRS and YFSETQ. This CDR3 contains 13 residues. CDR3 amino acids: CASSLVQGSPLHF. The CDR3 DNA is TGCGCCAGCAGCTTGGTTCAGGGTTCACCCCTCCACTTT.

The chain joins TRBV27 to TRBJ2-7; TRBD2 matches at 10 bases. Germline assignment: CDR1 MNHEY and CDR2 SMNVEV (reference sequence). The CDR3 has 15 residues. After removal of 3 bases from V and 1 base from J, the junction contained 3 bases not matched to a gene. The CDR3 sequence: CASSFERGGSYEQYF. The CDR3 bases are TGTGCCAGCAGTTTTGAGCGGGGGGGTTCCTACGAGCAGTACTTC.